What follows are 3 T cell receptor beta chains derived from one specimen sequenced in a study of OX40 agonist ivuxolimab in advanced cancers. Library prep was done by the immunoSEQ multiplex PCR assay. TCRdb limited this immuneACCESS table to in-frame rearrangements with V and J called. A share of clones is missing; checked studies link under half to unresolved V genes, and the rest is unexplained. This sample has 150,000 to 190,000 clones in its table, and 94% of those were observed once. The ten biggest clones cover about 0.31% of the sample. Here the sequenced sample was CD4+ or CD8+ T cells sorted from blood, taken in a trial of the OX40 agonist ivuxolimab. All receptors come from an adult with an advanced solid tumor such as melanoma, head and neck, liver or kidney cancer.

The gene calls are TRBV7-2 and TRBJ2-7; D is ambiguous. The CDR3 contains 13 residues. Trimming took 1 base from V and 3 from J, leaving 7 bases between them. Germline CDR1 reads SGHTA; CDR2 reads FQGNSA. CDR3 sequence: CASSLDLVYEQYF. For the CDR3, the DNA is TGTGCCAGCAGCTTAGATCTCGTCTACGAGCAGTACTTC. The full variable domain, in which reference TRBV7-2 and TRBJ2-7 provide the parts outside the CDR3, is GAGVSQSPSNKVTEKGKDVELRCDPISGHTALYWYRQSLGQGLEFLIYFQGNSAPDKSGLPSDRFSAERTGGSVSTLTIQRTQQEDSAVYLCASSLDLVYEQYFGPGTRLTVT.

The chain is built from TRBV18 and TRBJ1-1; 9 positions match TRBD1. CDR3 length: 14 residues. V gave up 5 bases and J gave up 4 bases; unmatched junction bases: 5. Germline V gives CDR1 KGHSH, CDR2 LQKENI. DNA for the CDR3: TGTGCCAGCTCAGCCGGGACAGGGATCACTGAAGCTTTCTTT. This gives the protein CASSAGTGITEAFF.

V and J are TRBV19 and TRBJ2-3; D is perhaps TRBD1 (6 bases). CDR3 length: 15 amino acids. Germline CDR1 and CDR2: LNHDA and SQIVND (reference sequence). V dropped 7 bases and J dropped 1 base, with 15 bases sitting between them. The CDR3 spells CASTFGGAGTDTQYF. The DNA for the CDR3 is TGTGCCAGTACCTTTGGGGGCGCGGGCACAGATACGCAGTATTTT. The entire variable domain, with the rest obtained from reference TRBV19 and TRBJ2-3, is as follows: DGGITQSPKYLFRKEGQNVTLSCEQNLNHDAMYWYRQDPGQGLRLIYYSQIVNDFQKGDIAEGYSVSREKKESFPLTVTSAQKNPTAFYLCASTFGGAGTDTQYFGPGTRLTVL.